The present T cell receptor beta chain was sequenced within a study of T cells in Graves' hyperthyroidism and ophthalmopathy. Graves' hyperthyroidism was deemed stable absent ophthalmopathy progression within 18 months. Exclusion of a patient resulted from uncontrolled infection, other autoimmune disease, pregnancy or lactation. This clonotype appeared many times. The antigen is undetermined. General study points: Most thyroid clonotypes expanded above 0.001 were also detected in blood.

V was clipped by 3 bases and J by 1 base, with 17 bases between them. CDR3 length: 16 amino acids. From germline, CDR1 is DFQATT and CDR2 SNEGSKA (reference sequence). Regions amplified from RNA transcripts were the TCR beta CDR3 regions. When the TCR CDR3 underwent first-round RT-PCR, the HTBI primer set was used. MiXCR, applied by TCRdb to the multiplex PCR reads, yields one record per CDR3 protein. The repertoire holds hundreds of thousands of distinct CDR3 sequences, with around 14% as singletons. The sample comprised blood. The TCR was taken from a woman aged 25 to 39 with Graves' hyperthyroidism. The chain employs TRBV20-1 and TRBJ2-3; maybe TRBD1 (6 bases). The CDR3 nucleotides are TGCAGTGCTAGGTCGGTTCGGGACACGCGCACAGATACGCAGTATTTT. Encoded protein: CSARSVRDTRTDTQYF.